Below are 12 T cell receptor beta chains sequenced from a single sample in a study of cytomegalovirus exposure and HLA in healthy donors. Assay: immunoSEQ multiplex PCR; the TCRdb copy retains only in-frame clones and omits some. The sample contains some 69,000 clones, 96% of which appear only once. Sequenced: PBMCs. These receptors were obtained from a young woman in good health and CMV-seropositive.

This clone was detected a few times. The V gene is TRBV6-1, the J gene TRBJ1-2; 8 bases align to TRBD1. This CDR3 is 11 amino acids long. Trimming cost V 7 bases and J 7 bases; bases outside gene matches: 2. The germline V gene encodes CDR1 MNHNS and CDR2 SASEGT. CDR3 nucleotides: TGTGCCAGCACAGGGGGCTCTGGCTACACCTTC. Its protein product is CASTGGSGYTF.

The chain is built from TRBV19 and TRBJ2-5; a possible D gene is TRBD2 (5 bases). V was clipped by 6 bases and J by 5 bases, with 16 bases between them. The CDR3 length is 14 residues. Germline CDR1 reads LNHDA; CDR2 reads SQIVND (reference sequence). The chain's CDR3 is CASSPDAGGETQYF. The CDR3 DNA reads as TGTGCCAGTAGCCCGGATGCGGGCGGGGAGACCCAGTACTTC.

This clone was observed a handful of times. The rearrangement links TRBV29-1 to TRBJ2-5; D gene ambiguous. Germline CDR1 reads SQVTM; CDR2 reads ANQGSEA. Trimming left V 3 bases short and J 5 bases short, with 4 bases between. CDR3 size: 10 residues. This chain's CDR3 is CSVESETQYF. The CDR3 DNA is TGCAGCGTTGAGAGTGAGACCCAGTACTTC.

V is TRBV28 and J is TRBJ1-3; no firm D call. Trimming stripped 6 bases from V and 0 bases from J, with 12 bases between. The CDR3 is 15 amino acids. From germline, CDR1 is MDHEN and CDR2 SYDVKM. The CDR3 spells CASSSYNSSGNTIYF. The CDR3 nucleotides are TGTGCCAGCAGCTCCTATAATAGCTCTGGAAACACCATATATTTT.

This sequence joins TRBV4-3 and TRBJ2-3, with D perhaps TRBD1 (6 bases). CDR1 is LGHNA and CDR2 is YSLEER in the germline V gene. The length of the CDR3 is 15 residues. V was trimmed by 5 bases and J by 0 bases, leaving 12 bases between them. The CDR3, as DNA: TGCGCCAGCAGCACCGGACAGTTTAGCACAGATACGCAGTATTTT. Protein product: CASSTGQFSTDTQYF.

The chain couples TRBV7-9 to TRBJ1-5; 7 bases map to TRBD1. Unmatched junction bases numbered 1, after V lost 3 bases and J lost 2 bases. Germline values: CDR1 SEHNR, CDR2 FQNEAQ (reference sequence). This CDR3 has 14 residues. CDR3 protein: CASSLGTGNQPQHF. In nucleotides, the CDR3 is TGTGCCAGCAGCTTGGGGACAGGCAATCAGCCCCAGCATTTT.

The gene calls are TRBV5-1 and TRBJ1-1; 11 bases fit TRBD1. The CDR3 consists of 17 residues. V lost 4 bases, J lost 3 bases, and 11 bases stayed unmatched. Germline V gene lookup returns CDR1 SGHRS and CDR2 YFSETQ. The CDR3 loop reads CASSRGTGGGMDTEAFF. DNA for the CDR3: TGCGCCAGCAGCCGCGGGACAGGGGGAGGTATGGACACTGAAGCTTTCTTT. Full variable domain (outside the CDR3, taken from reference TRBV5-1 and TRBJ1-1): KAGVTQTPRYLIKTRGQQVTLSCSPISGHRSVSWYQQTPGQGLQFLFEYFSETQRNKGNFPGRFSGRQFSNSRSEMNVSTLELGDSALYLCASSRGTGGGMDTEAFFGQGTRLTVV.

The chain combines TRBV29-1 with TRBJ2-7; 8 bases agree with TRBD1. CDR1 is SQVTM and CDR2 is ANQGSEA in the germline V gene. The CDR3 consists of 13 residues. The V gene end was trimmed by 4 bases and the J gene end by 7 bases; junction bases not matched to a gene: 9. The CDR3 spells CSVAGQGIVEQYF. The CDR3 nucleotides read TGCAGCGTTGCAGGACAGGGAATAGTGGAGCAGTACTTC.

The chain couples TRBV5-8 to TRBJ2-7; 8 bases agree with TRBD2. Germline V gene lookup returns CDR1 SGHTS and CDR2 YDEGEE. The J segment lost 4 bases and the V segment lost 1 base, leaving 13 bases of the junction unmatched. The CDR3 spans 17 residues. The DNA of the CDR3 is TGTGCCAGCAGCTTGTCCCGTCGGGAGGGCCCCGGTTACGAGCAGTACTTC. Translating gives CASSLSRREGPGYEQYF. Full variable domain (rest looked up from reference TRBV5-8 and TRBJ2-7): EAGVTQSPTHLIKTRGQQATLRCSPISGHTSVYWYQQALGLGLQFLLWYDEGEERNRGNFPPRFSGRQFPNYSSELNVNALELEDSALYLCASSLSRREGPGYEQYFGPGTRLTVT.

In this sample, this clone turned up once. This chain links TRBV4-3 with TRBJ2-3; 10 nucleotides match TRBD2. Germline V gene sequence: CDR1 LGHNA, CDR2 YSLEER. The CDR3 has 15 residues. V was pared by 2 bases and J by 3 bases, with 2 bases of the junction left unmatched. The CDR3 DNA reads TGCGCCAGCAGCCAACAGACTAGCGGGACAGATACGCAGTATTTT. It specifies CASSQQTSGTDTQYF.

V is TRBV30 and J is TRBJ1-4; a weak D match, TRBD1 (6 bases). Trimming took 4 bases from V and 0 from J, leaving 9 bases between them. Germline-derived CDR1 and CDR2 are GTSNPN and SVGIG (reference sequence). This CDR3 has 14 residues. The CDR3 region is CAWKYRATNEKLFF. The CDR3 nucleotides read TGTGCCTGGAAATACAGGGCAACTAATGAAAAACTGTTTTTT.

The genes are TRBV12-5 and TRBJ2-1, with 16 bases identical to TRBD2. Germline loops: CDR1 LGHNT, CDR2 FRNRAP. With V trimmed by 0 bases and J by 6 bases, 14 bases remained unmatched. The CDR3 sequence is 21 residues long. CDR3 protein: CASGLVSGGLAGGSNPNEQFF. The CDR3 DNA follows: TGTGCTAGTGGTTTGGTATCTGGGGGACTAGCGGGAGGGTCCAATCCCAATGAGCAGTTCTTC.